This TCR beta chain is drawn from a study of T cell responses to AZD1222 COVID-19 vaccine. TCRdb's table, derived via immunoSEQ multiplex PCR, lists solely in-frame clones and lacks some. The sample holds about 200,000 clones, approximately 94% seen once. The CDR3 is 15 residues long. V gave up 2 bases and J gave up 13 bases; unmatched junction bases: 6. CDR1 is MNHEY, CDR2 SVGEGT, per germline. Of note for this clone: No antigen is known for it.

The study's findings and limits: The donor group comprised mostly white British people and more females; the analysis possibly underestimated clonal diversity. Recipients of AZD1222 seropositive at baseline numbered only 6 or 7. Nearly half of spike-specific TCRs reportedly target variant regions that are unmutated in the B.1.351 and B.1.1.7 variants. Spike-specific TCR breadth and depth went up after people got two AZD1222 doses.

This TCR was sampled from an adult who received the MenACWY meningococcal vaccine as a control. This chain connects TRBV6-2 or TRBV6-3 to TRBJ1-6, with 12 bases lining up with TRBD1. The specimen comprised peripheral blood, sampled 28 days after the second dose of the MenACWY control vaccine. The CDR3 DNA is TGTGCCAGCAGTTACCCCGGGACAGGGGGCACGCCCCTCCACTTT. Translating it yields CASSYPGTGGTPLHF.